This T cell receptor (beta chain) is from a study of shared clonotypes between healthy human individuals. The wider study: CD8 memory received one plate per donor, CD8 naive two, CD4 memory three and CD4 naive three.

Naive CD8 populations comprised CD45RO-negative cells positively selected for CCR7, excluding terminally differentiated effector memory CD45RA+ cells. Nashville, Tennessee was home to all donors, each a Caucasian adult. Comments on this clone: Its antigen is undetermined.

Study-wide results and limits: Generally, naive subsets (rather than memory subsets) showed larger estimated richness. Among a few donors, approximately 5.4% of naive CD4 clonotypes were found in common.

The CDR3 runs to 18 residues. CDR1 MGHDK and CDR2 SYGVNS come from the germline V gene. Trimming removed 1 base at V and 5 bases at J, with 21 bases between. TCRdb's table, derived via immunoSEQ multiplex PCR, lists solely in-frame clones and lacks some. The table shows about 610,000 clones, with roughly 96% occurring only once. The genes are TRBV25-1 and TRBJ1-5; D possibly corresponds to TRBD1 (5 bases). Sequencing was done on a sample of naive CD8+ T cells sorted from blood. The source is a woman under 40 in good health. DNA for the CDR3: TGTGCCAGCAGTGAATTGGGTTTGACTCCCCCGGGGGATCAGCCCCAGCATTTT. Its protein is CASSELGLTPPGDQPQHF.